This TCR beta chain emerged from a study of shared clonotypes between healthy human individuals. In the study overall: CD4 naive cells filled three plates per donor, CD4 memory three, CD8 naive two and CD8 memory one. Study-level results: Sample collection involved blood only; tissue repertoires are likely different.

Several immunoSEQ 96-well plates shared each subset's DNA, each plate a replicate. Clones were sequenced by immunoSEQ multiplex PCR, and TCRdb holds only the in-frame ones, with some missing. Here the sample spans about 600,000 clones, 98% being singletons. The V end was cut by 0 bases, the J end by 6 bases, with 16 bases between. This CDR3 is built from 16 residues. Per germline, CDR1 SGHRS and CDR2 YFSETQ. Details on this clone: Antigen: not known.

Naive CD8 cells lacked CD45RO and underwent positive selection for CCR7, leaving out terminally differentiated effector memory CD45RA+ cells. The origin of this receptor is a man aged 25-45 years in good health. The V and J genes are TRBV5-1 and TRBJ2-1; D might be TRBD2 (6 bases). Material for sequencing was naive CD8+ T cells sorted from blood. CDR3 amino acids: CASSLDVGEVSNEQFF. The CDR3 region has the DNA TGCGCCAGCAGCTTGGATGTGGGGGAGGTGTCCAATGAGCAGTTCTTC.